These T cell receptor beta chains were read from a single sample in a study of cytomegalovirus exposure and HLA in healthy donors. Using immunoSEQ multiplex PCR, the repertoire was profiled, and TCRdb retains in-frame clones only, with some absent. Of about 190,000 clones listed, 79% are singletons. The sample was PBMCs. The receptors originated from a woman under 30 in good health and CMV-seronegative. CDR3s include the opening cysteine and the closing phenylalanine or tryptophan. Each record gives: D gene, V gene, clone size, J gene, CDR3 DNA, CDR3 protein. The D gene is left open where the match is weak. A clone size is listed for some rows: how often the clone was seen (once, few, many), or a class if it is expanded.

d_gene: -
v_gene: TRBV4-1
abundance: -
j_gene: TRBJ2-7
CDR3nt: TGCGCCAGCAGCTCTTTTGGTGGGCCTCGTGAGCAGTACTTC
CDR3aa: CASSSFGGPREQYF

d_gene: -
v_gene: TRBV30
abundance: -
j_gene: TRBJ2-6
CDR3nt: TGTGCCTGGAGTGTAAGGGGCCCGACTTTC
CDR3aa: CAWSVRGPTF

d_gene: TRBD1
v_gene: TRBV13
abundance: -
j_gene: TRBJ1-6
CDR3nt: TGTGCCAGCAGCCCCGGACAGGGGCAGGATAATTCACCCCTCCACTTT
CDR3aa: CASSPGQGQDNSPLHF

d_gene: -
v_gene: TRBV5-1
abundance: -
j_gene: TRBJ2-3
CDR3nt: TGCGCCAGCAGCTTGGCCGGGAGAAAGGGGGATACGCAGTATTTT
CDR3aa: CASSLAGRKGDTQYF

d_gene: TRBD2
v_gene: TRBV7-3
abundance: -
j_gene: TRBJ2-5
CDR3nt: TGTGCCAGCAGCTTTTTCGGGGGGGGCGAGACCCAGTACTTC
CDR3aa: CASSFFGGGETQYF

d_gene: -
v_gene: TRBV10-1
abundance: -
j_gene: TRBJ2-2
CDR3nt: TGCGCCAGCAGTCCGGGGTTACTTAACACCGGGGAGCTGTTTTTT
CDR3aa: CASSPGLLNTGELFF

d_gene: TRBD2
v_gene: TRBV15
abundance: -
j_gene: TRBJ2-7
CDR3nt: TGTGCCACCAGCAGAAACCCACAAGGCGGGAGGGCCCCCTACGAGCAGTACTTC
CDR3aa: CATSRNPQGGRAPYEQYF

d_gene: -
v_gene: TRBV29-1
abundance: -
j_gene: TRBJ1-2
CDR3nt: TGCAGCGGGACAGATGGTGCTAACTATGGCTACACCTTC
CDR3aa: CSGTDGANYGYTF

d_gene: TRBD2
v_gene: TRBV30
abundance: once
j_gene: TRBJ2-3
CDR3nt: TGTGCCTGGAGTGTTTCCGGGAGGGCCGGGAATACGCAGTATTTT
CDR3aa: CAWSVSGRAGNTQYF

d_gene: -
v_gene: TRBV18
abundance: few
j_gene: TRBJ1-2
CDR3nt: TGTGCCAGCTCACCGGCGGCAGGGATCGGCTACACCTTC
CDR3aa: CASSPAAGIGYTF

d_gene: -
v_gene: TRBV6-6
abundance: once
j_gene: TRBJ2-3
CDR3nt: TGTGCCAGCAGTTATTTGGGAGTCACAGATACGCAGTATTTT
CDR3aa: CASSYLGVTDTQYF

d_gene: TRBD2
v_gene: TRBV18
abundance: once
j_gene: TRBJ2-1
CDR3nt: TGTGCCAGCTCACCAGGACTAGCGGGGGGTGAGCAGTTCTTC
CDR3aa: CASSPGLAGGEQFF

d_gene: -
v_gene: TRBV28
abundance: -
j_gene: TRBJ1-1
CDR3nt: TGTGCCAGCAGTGCTGGGGGGACTGAAGCTTTCTTT
CDR3aa: CASSAGGTEAFF

d_gene: -
v_gene: TRBV2
abundance: -
j_gene: TRBJ2-7
CDR3nt: TGTGCCAGCAGTGAGGCGGGACGGACCGAGCAGTACTTC
CDR3aa: CASSEAGRTEQYF

d_gene: TRBD2
v_gene: TRBV2
abundance: -
j_gene: TRBJ2-7
CDR3nt: TGTGCCAGCAGACCGGGGGGGACAATCTACGAGCAGTACTTC
CDR3aa: CASRPGGTIYEQYF

d_gene: -
v_gene: TRBV29-1
abundance: few
j_gene: TRBJ1-3
CDR3nt: TGCAGCGTTGACCCGACACTCTCTGGAAACACCATATATTTT
CDR3aa: CSVDPTLSGNTIYF

d_gene: -
v_gene: TRBV11-2
abundance: -
j_gene: TRBJ2-5
CDR3nt: TGTGCCAGCAGCTTAGATAGGGGAGGAGAGACCCAGTACTTC
CDR3aa: CASSLDRGGETQYF

d_gene: TRBD2
v_gene: TRBV7-3
abundance: -
j_gene: TRBJ2-1
CDR3nt: TGTGCCAGCAGCTTAGAGGCTAGCGGGAGCAATGAGCAGTTCTTC
CDR3aa: CASSLEASGSNEQFF

d_gene: -
v_gene: TRBV4-1
abundance: -
j_gene: TRBJ2-7
CDR3nt: TGCGCCAGCAGCCAAGGAAAGGGGGCCTACGAGCAGTACTTC
CDR3aa: CASSQGKGAYEQYF

d_gene: TRBD2
v_gene: TRBV5-1
abundance: -
j_gene: TRBJ2-3
CDR3nt: TGCGCCAGCAGCATTCTAGCGGGAGAAGATACGCAGTATTTT
CDR3aa: CASSILAGEDTQYF

d_gene: TRBD2
v_gene: TRBV7-2
abundance: -
j_gene: TRBJ2-2
CDR3nt: TGTGCCAGCAGCTTAACAGCGGGAGGCGCAACCGGGGAGCTGTTTTTT
CDR3aa: CASSLTAGGATGELFF

d_gene: -
v_gene: TRBV6-1
abundance: once
j_gene: TRBJ1-5
CDR3nt: TGTGCCAGCAGGGAACAGGGCTACAATCAGCCCCAGCATTTT
CDR3aa: CASREQGYNQPQHF

d_gene: -
v_gene: TRBV12-5
abundance: -
j_gene: TRBJ2-1
CDR3nt: TGTGCTAGTGGGACTGGAGGGAGCTCCTACAATGAGCAGTTCTTC
CDR3aa: CASGTGGSSYNEQFF

d_gene: -
v_gene: TRBV7-9
abundance: -
j_gene: TRBJ1-1
CDR3nt: TGTTCCAGCATTCGGGAGGACACTGAAGCTTTCTTT
CDR3aa: CSSIREDTEAFF